This note documents a single T cell receptor beta chain sequence. Its antigen is unidentified. Assay: immunoSEQ multiplex PCR; the TCRdb copy retains only in-frame clones and omits some. The data contain 100,000 to 120,000 clones, around 81% of them singletons. The sample comes from a study of T cell responses to AZD1222 COVID-19 vaccine. V was pared by 0 bases and J by 4 bases, with 6 bases between. Germline V gene lookup returns CDR1 SGHAT and CDR2 FQNNGV. The CDR3 runs 13 residues. Points from the study as a whole: Unmutated regions of variants are reportedly targeted by nearly half of spike-specific TCRs.

Material: peripheral blood, obtained on day 0 of AZD1222 vaccination. V is TRBV11-2 and J is TRBJ1-2; weak D call: TRBD1 (5 bases). This clonotype originated in an adult in good health. The CDR3 DNA sequence: TGTGCCAGCAGCTTAGACAGGGCCTATGGCTACACCTTC. Translation gives CASSLDRAYGYTF.